The source of this T cell receptor (beta chain) is a study of cytomegalovirus exposure and HLA in healthy donors. Study-wide results and limits: An ancestry cluster, one associated with Asian ancestry, reportedly showed fewer N-insertions than the approximately 670-donor mean in a later analysis. Among TCR beta chains of equal frequency, HLA-associated ones were more clonally expanded in a later analysis. Researchers catalogued 164 TCR beta chains as cytomegalovirus-associated.

PCR involved 60 Vbeta and 13 Jbeta primers. Authors' processing steps: Unique TCR beta chains totaled some 88 million in a later count, with approximately 10 million of them shared. The repertoire was sequenced with immunoSEQ multiplex PCR; TCRdb's copy has only in-frame clones and lacks some. From that table come the V and J calls and clone size; the DNA was used to work out D and trimming. This repertoire shows 120,000 or so clones, 77% found once; its top ten account for almost 5%. This clone was counted only a few times. Its cognate antigen is unknown. V was pared by 4 bases and J by 8 bases, with 11 bases between. The CDR3 spans 12 residues. Germline CDR1 is MNHNY and CDR2 is SVGAGI (reference sequence).

The sequencing input was PBMCs. This TCR came from a man aged 45-65 years in good health and CMV-seropositive. The chain couples TRBV6-6 to TRBJ1-2; D gene ambiguous. CDR3 region: CASSFSEGGYTF. For the CDR3, the DNA is TGTGCCAGCAGTTTCAGTGAGGGCGGCTACACCTTC.